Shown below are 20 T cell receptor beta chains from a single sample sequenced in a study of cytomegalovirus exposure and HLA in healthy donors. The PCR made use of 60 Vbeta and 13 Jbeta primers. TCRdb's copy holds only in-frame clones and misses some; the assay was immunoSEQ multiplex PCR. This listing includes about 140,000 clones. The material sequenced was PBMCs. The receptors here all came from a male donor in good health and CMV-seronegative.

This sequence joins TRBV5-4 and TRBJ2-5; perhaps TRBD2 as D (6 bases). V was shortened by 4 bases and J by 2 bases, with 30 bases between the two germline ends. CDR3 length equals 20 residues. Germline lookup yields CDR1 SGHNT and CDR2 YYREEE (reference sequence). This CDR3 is CASSPSPLSLIGSIQETQYF. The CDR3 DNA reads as TGTGCCAGCAGCCCGAGCCCCTTATCCCTCATCGGGAGCATACAAGAGACCCAGTACTTC.

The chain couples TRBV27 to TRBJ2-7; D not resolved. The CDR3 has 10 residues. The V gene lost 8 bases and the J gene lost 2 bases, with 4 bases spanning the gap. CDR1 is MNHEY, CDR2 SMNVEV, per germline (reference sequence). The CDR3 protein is CASPTYEQYF. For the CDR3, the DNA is TGTGCCAGCCCAACCTACGAGCAGTACTTC.

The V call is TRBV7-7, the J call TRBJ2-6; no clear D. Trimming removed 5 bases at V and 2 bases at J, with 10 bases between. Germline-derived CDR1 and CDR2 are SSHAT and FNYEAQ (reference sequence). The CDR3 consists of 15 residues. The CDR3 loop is CASSPSQAGANVLTF. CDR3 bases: TGTGCCAGCAGCCCCTCCCAGGCTGGGGCCAACGTCCTGACTTTC.

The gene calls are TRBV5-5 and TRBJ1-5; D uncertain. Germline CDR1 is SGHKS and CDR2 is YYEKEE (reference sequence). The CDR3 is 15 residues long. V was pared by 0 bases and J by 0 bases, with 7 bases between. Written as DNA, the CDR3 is TGTGCCAGCAGCTTGGGACTATATAGCAATCAGCCCCAGCATTTT. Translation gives CASSLGLYSNQPQHF.

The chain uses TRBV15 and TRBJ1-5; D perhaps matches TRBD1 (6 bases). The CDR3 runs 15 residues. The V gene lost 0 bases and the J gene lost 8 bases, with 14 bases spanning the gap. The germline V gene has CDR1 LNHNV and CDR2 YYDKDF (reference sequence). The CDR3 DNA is TGTGCCACCAGCAGAGACGGGGGGCTTGGAGAGCCCCAGCATTTT. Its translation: CATSRDGGLGEPQHF.

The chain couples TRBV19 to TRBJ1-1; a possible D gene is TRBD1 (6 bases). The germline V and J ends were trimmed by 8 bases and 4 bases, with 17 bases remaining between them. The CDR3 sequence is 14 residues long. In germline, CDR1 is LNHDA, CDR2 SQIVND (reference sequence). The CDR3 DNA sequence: TGTGCCAGTGGCGGCAGGGGAAAACCCACTGAAGCTTTCTTT. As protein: CASGGRGKPTEAFF.

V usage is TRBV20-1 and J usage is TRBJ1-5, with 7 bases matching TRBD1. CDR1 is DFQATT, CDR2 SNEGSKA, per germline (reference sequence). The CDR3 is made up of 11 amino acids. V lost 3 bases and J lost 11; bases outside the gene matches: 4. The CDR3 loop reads CSASDRVAQHF. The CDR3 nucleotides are TGCAGTGCTAGCGACAGGGTCGCCCAGCATTTT.

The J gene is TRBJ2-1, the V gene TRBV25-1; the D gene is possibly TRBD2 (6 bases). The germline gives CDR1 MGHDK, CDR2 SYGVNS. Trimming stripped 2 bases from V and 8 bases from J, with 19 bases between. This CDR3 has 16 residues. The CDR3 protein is CASSELLSGVMDEQFF. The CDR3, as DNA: TGTGCCAGCAGTGAACTACTATCGGGAGTAATGGATGAGCAGTTCTTC.

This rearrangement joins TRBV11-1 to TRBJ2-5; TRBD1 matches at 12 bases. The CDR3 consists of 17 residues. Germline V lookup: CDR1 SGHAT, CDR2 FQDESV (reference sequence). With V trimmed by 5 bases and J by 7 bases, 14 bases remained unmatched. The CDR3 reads CASSPGQGAWSQRTQYF. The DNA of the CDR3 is TGTGCCAGCAGCCCGGGACAGGGGGCTTGGAGCCAACGGACCCAGTACTTC.

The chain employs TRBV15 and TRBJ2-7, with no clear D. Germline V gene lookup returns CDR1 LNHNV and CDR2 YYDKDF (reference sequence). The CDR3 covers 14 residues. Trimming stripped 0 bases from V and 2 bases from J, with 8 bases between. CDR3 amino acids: CATSRDVSAYEQYF. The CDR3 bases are TGTGCCACCAGCAGAGACGTGAGCGCCTACGAGCAGTACTTC. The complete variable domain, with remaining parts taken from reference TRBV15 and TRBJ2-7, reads DAMVIQNPRYQVTQFGKPVTLSCSQTLNHNVMYWYQQKSSQAPKLLFHYYDKDFNNEADTPDNFQSRRPNTSFCFLDIRSPGLGDTAMYLCATSRDVSAYEQYFGPGTRLTVT.

The CDR3 nucleotides are TGTGCCAGCAGTTTAGTTGCCGGGGTGAGGGGCTACACCTTC. Encoded protein: CASSLVAGVRGYTF. J is TRBJ1-2 and V is TRBV28, with D hard to call. Trimming stripped 2 bases from V and 8 bases from J, with 15 bases between. Germline values: CDR1 MDHEN, CDR2 SYDVKM. This CDR3 region has 14 residues.

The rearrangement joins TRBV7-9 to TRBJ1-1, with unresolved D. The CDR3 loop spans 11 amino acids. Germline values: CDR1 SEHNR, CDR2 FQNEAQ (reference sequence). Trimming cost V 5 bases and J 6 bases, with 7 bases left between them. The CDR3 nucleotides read TGTGCCAGCAGCGGGAGCGCTGAAGCTTTCTTT. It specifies CASSGSAEAFF.

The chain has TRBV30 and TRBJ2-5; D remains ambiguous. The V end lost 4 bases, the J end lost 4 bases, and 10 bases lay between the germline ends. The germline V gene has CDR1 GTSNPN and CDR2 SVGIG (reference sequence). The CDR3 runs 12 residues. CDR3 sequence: CAWTDFPETQYF. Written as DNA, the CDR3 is TGTGCCTGGACAGATTTCCCAGAGACCCAGTACTTC.

CDR3 in DNA: TGTGCCAGTGGTAGAACAACTAATGAAAAACTGTTTTTT. It specifies CASGRTTNEKLFF. The rearrangement links TRBV28 to TRBJ1-4, with D unclear. The CDR3 runs 13 residues. CDR1 and CDR2 (germline): MDHEN, SYDVKM. Trimming took off 9 bases at V and 0 bases at J, with 8 bases between the two ends. Full variable domain (missing parts from reference TRBV28 and TRBJ1-4): DVKVTQSSRYLVKRTGEKVFLECVQDMDHENMFWYRQDPGLGLRLIYFSYDVKMKEKGDIPEGYSVSREKKERFSLILESASTNQTSMYLCASGRTTNEKLFFGSGTQLSVL.

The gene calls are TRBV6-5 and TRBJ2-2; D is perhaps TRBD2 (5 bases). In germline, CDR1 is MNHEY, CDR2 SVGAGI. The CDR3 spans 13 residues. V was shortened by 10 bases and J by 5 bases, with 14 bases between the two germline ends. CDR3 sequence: CAIRESGTGELFF. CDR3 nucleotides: TGTGCCATAAGGGAGTCGGGAACCGGGGAGCTGTTTTTT.

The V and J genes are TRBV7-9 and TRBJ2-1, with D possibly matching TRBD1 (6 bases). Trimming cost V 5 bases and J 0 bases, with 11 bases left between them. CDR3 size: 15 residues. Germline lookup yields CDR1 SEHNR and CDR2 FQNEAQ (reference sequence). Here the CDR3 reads CASSPDRTSYNEQFF. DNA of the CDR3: TGTGCCAGCAGCCCGGACAGAACCTCCTACAATGAGCAGTTCTTC.

CDR3 nucleotide sequence: TGTGCCAGCAGCTCAGGACAGGGGGCGAATTCACCCCTCCACTTT. It translates to CASSSGQGANSPLHF. The chain carries TRBV13 and TRBJ1-6; 11 bases fit TRBD1. V lost 4 bases, J lost 7 bases, and 3 bases stayed unmatched. This CDR3 comprises 15 residues. CDR1 PRHDT and CDR2 FYEKMQ come from the germline V gene (reference sequence). Supplemented by reference TRBV13 and TRBJ1-6, the full variable domain reads AAGVIQSPRHLIKEKRETATLKCYPIPRHDTVYWYQQGPGQDPQFLISFYEKMQSDKGSIPDRFSAQQFSDYHSELNMSSLELGDSALYFCASSSGQGANSPLHFGNGTRLTVT.

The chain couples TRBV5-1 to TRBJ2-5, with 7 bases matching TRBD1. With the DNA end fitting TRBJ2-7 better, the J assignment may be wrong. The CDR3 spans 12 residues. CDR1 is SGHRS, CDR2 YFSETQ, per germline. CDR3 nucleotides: TGCGCCAGCAGCTCTACAGGGGACGAGCAGTACTTC. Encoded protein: CASSSTGDEQYF.

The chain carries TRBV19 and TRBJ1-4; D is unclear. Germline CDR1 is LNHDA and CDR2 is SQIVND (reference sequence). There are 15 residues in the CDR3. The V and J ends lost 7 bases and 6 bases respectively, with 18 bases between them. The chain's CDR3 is CASNQIGRADEKLFF. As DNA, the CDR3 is TGTGCCAGTAATCAAATAGGGAGGGCGGATGAAAAACTGTTTTTT.

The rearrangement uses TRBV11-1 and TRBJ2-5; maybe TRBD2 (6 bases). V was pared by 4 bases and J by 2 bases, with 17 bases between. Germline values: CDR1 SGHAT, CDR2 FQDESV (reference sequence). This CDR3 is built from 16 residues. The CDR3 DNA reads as TGTGCCAGCAGCTCTGGGGACTCCTTAACACAAGAGACCCAGTACTTC. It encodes CASSSGDSLTQETQYF.